The rows below give T cell receptor beta chains drawn from one sample of a study of cytomegalovirus exposure and HLA in healthy donors. Using immunoSEQ multiplex PCR, the repertoire was profiled, and TCRdb retains in-frame clones only, with some absent. The data contain around 150,000 clones, about 85% of them singletons. Input material: PBMCs. The receptors come from a man aged 18 to 29 in good health and CMV-seronegative. CDR3s include the opening cysteine and the closing phenylalanine or tryptophan. D genes are given only for firm matches. Some rows have no size entry. The others give once, few or many, or a class for an expanded clone.

clone_size: once
v_call: TRBV6-5
d_call: TRBD1
j_call: TRBJ2-7
cdr3_nt: TGTGCCAGCAGATCCGGGACAGGGTTCCTGGGGGAGCAGTACTTC
cdr3_aa: CASRSGTGFLGEQYF

clone_size: few
v_call: TRBV7-9
d_call: .
j_call: TRBJ2-1
cdr3_nt: TGTGCCAGCAGCTTAGTGGGGCTTGTAAATGAGCAGTTCTTC
cdr3_aa: CASSLVGLVNEQFF

clone_size: .
v_call: TRBV2
d_call: TRBD2
j_call: TRBJ2-3
cdr3_nt: TGTGCCACCCGGGCTAGCGGAAGCACAGATACGCAGTATTTT
cdr3_aa: CATRASGSTDTQYF

clone_size: .
v_call: TRBV18
d_call: TRBD1
j_call: TRBJ1-4
cdr3_nt: TGTGCCAGCTCACCTCCCGGGACAGGGACCCCTACAAAACTGTTTTTT
cdr3_aa: CASSPPGTGTPTKLFF

clone_size: .
v_call: TRBV10-2
d_call: .
j_call: TRBJ1-3
cdr3_nt: TGCGCCAGCACGGGGGGCTCACTCTCTGGAAACACCATATATTTT
cdr3_aa: CASTGGSLSGNTIYF

clone_size: .
v_call: TRBV5-4
d_call: .
j_call: TRBJ1-2
cdr3_nt: TGTGCCAGCAGCCCGTCAAACAGGGCCGACGGCTACACCTTC
cdr3_aa: CASSPSNRADGYTF

clone_size: .
v_call: TRBV19
d_call: TRBD2
j_call: TRBJ2-7
cdr3_nt: TGTGCCAGTAGTACCACCACTAGCGGGGTGTACGAGCAGTACTTC
cdr3_aa: CASSTTTSGVYEQYF

clone_size: .
v_call: TRBV6-4
d_call: .
j_call: TRBJ2-3
cdr3_nt: TGTGCCAGCAGTGAGCTAGCGAGAGATACGCAGTATTTT
cdr3_aa: CASSELARDTQYF

clone_size: .
v_call: TRBV9
d_call: .
j_call: TRBJ2-6
cdr3_nt: TGTGCCAGCAGCGTACCCAGGGACTCTGGGGCCAACGTCCTGACTTTC
cdr3_aa: CASSVPRDSGANVLTF

clone_size: .
v_call: TRBV5-1
d_call: .
j_call: TRBJ1-3
cdr3_nt: TGCGCCAGCAGCTTGGGGGAGGGCAGACCCTCTGGAAACACCATATATTTT
cdr3_aa: CASSLGEGRPSGNTIYF

clone_size: .
v_call: TRBV18
d_call: TRBD1
j_call: TRBJ1-2
cdr3_nt: TGTGCCAGCTCACCCCGAGGACAGGAGAACTATGGCTACACCTTC
cdr3_aa: CASSPRGQENYGYTF

clone_size: .
v_call: TRBV19
d_call: TRBD2
j_call: TRBJ2-1
cdr3_nt: TGTGCCAGTAGTATTATGGGGGGAGGGACCTACAATGAGCAGTTCTTC
cdr3_aa: CASSIMGGGTYNEQFF

clone_size: .
v_call: TRBV7-3
d_call: TRBD1
j_call: TRBJ2-7
cdr3_nt: TGTGCCAGCAGCCAATCCGGGACAGGTTACGAGCAGTACTTC
cdr3_aa: CASSQSGTGYEQYF

clone_size: few
v_call: TRBV6-1
d_call: .
j_call: TRBJ2-7
cdr3_nt: TGTGCCAGCAGTGACCCCCGGGCCAACGGGGGATACGAGCAGTACTTC
cdr3_aa: CASSDPRANGGYEQYF

clone_size: .
v_call: TRBV13
d_call: TRBD1
j_call: TRBJ2-1
cdr3_nt: TGTGCCAGCAGCCCGGGACAGGGCAATGAGCAGTTCTTC
cdr3_aa: CASSPGQGNEQFF

clone_size: few
v_call: TRBV9
d_call: TRBD1
j_call: TRBJ1-2
cdr3_nt: TGTGCCAGCAGCGTACAGGGGGCCGACTATGGCTACACCTTC
cdr3_aa: CASSVQGADYGYTF

clone_size: .
v_call: TRBV28
d_call: .
j_call: TRBJ2-3
cdr3_nt: TGTGCCAGCAGTTGGTCCAGGGCGGTTGATCCAGATACGCAGTATTTT
cdr3_aa: CASSWSRAVDPDTQYF

clone_size: .
v_call: TRBV21-1
d_call: .
j_call: TRBJ2-1
cdr3_nt: TGTGCCAGCATCGCGGGGGCGACGGGGAGCTCCTACAATGAGCAGTTCTTC
cdr3_aa: CASIAGATGSSYNEQFF

clone_size: .
v_call: TRBV5-1
d_call: TRBD1
j_call: TRBJ2-7
cdr3_nt: TGCGCCAGCAGTCCAGGGGGCCGTTCCTACGAGCAGTACTTC
cdr3_aa: CASSPGGRSYEQYF

clone_size: once
v_call: TRBV11-3
d_call: .
j_call: TRBJ2-3
cdr3_nt: TGTGCCAGCACCTACAGGGTTCAAGATACGCAGTATTTT
cdr3_aa: CASTYRVQDTQYF

clone_size: .
v_call: TRBV27
d_call: .
j_call: TRBJ2-7
cdr3_nt: TGTGCCAGCAAATCTCTTGACAGCTACGAGCAGTACTTC
cdr3_aa: CASKSLDSYEQYF

clone_size: .
v_call: TRBV6-5
d_call: .
j_call: TRBJ2-3
cdr3_nt: TGTGCCAGCAGCCTCTACCCGGTGGATACGCAGTATTTT
cdr3_aa: CASSLYPVDTQYF

clone_size: .
v_call: TRBV19
d_call: .
j_call: TRBJ2-1
cdr3_nt: TGTGCCAGTAGTACGCAGTTAAGCTCCTACAATGAGCAGTTCTTC
cdr3_aa: CASSTQLSSYNEQFF

clone_size: .
v_call: TRBV5-1
d_call: .
j_call: TRBJ1-4
cdr3_nt: TGCGCCTCTACCGGGGGTGCAACTAATGAAAAACTGTTTTTT
cdr3_aa: CASTGGATNEKLFF

clone_size: .
v_call: TRBV23-1
d_call: .
j_call: TRBJ2-5
cdr3_nt: TGCGCCAGCAGTTTTCTCCGCCGGGACACCCTTTCCCAAGAGACCCAGTACTTC
cdr3_aa: CASSFLRRDTLSQETQYF

clone_size: .
v_call: TRBV11-1
d_call: TRBD1
j_call: TRBJ1-2
cdr3_nt: TGTGCCAGCAGCTTAGTCGGGACAGCTTCTAACTATGGCTACACCTTC
cdr3_aa: CASSLVGTASNYGYTF

clone_size: .
v_call: TRBV7-9
d_call: .
j_call: TRBJ2-4
cdr3_nt: TGTGCCAGCAGCTGGCCGGGACATAAAAACATTCAGTACTTC
cdr3_aa: CASSWPGHKNIQYF

clone_size: .
v_call: TRBV18
d_call: TRBD2
j_call: TRBJ2-7
cdr3_nt: TGTGCCAGCTCACCACCGTCTAGCGGCTACGAGCAGTACTTC
cdr3_aa: CASSPPSSGYEQYF

clone_size: once
v_call: TRBV9
d_call: TRBD1
j_call: TRBJ2-2
cdr3_nt: TGTGCCAGCAGCGCCCCCGGGACAGGGACCGGGGAGCTGTTTTTT
cdr3_aa: CASSAPGTGTGELFF

clone_size: .
v_call: TRBV6-5
d_call: .
j_call: TRBJ1-5
cdr3_nt: TGTGCCAGCAGCGGCGGGGACAGCAATCAGCCCCAGCATTTT
cdr3_aa: CASSGGDSNQPQHF

clone_size: .
v_call: TRBV5-4
d_call: TRBD1
j_call: TRBJ2-7
cdr3_nt: TGTGCCAGCAGCTCCAGAGGGACAGGGGGCGAGCAGTACTTC
cdr3_aa: CASSSRGTGGEQYF

clone_size: few
v_call: TRBV4-1
d_call: .
j_call: TRBJ1-4
cdr3_nt: TGCGCCAGCAGCCAGAGTGGGTCTAGGGGAGAAAAACTGTTTTTT
cdr3_aa: CASSQSGSRGEKLFF

clone_size: .
v_call: TRBV7-6
d_call: TRBD2
j_call: TRBJ2-1
cdr3_nt: TGTGCCAGCAGCTTAGGACTAGCGGGAGGCAGGGATGAGCAGTTCTTC
cdr3_aa: CASSLGLAGGRDEQFF

clone_size: .
v_call: TRBV27
d_call: TRBD2
j_call: TRBJ2-1
cdr3_nt: TGTGCCAGCTCCGGGACTAGACACATTAGCTCCTACAATGAGCAGTTCTTC
cdr3_aa: CASSGTRHISSYNEQFF

clone_size: .
v_call: TRBV29-1
d_call: TRBD1
j_call: TRBJ2-5
cdr3_nt: TGCAGCGTACCCCCCGGACAGGGGCGGGGAGAGACCCAGTACTTC
cdr3_aa: CSVPPGQGRGETQYF

clone_size: few
v_call: TRBV11-2
d_call: TRBD2
j_call: TRBJ2-7
cdr3_nt: TGTGCCAGCAGCTTAATGGGGGGGGCCTACGAGCAGTACTTC
cdr3_aa: CASSLMGGAYEQYF

clone_size: once
v_call: TRBV9
d_call: .
j_call: TRBJ1-5
cdr3_nt: TGTGCCAGCAGCGGGGGGGGGTTGGGTCAGCCCCAGCATTTT
cdr3_aa: CASSGGGLGQPQHF

clone_size: .
v_call: TRBV7-8
d_call: .
j_call: TRBJ1-5
cdr3_nt: TGTGCCAGCAGCCGGGGGGGACGCCAAGAGAATCAGCCCCAGCATTTT
cdr3_aa: CASSRGGRQENQPQHF

clone_size: .
v_call: TRBV4-1
d_call: TRBD1
j_call: TRBJ1-3
cdr3_nt: TGCGCCAGCAGCCAAGAGGAGGACAGGCGGTATTTT
cdr3_aa: CASSQEEDRRYF

clone_size: .
v_call: TRBV6-5
d_call: .
j_call: TRBJ2-7
cdr3_nt: TGTGCCAGCAGTTACGGCCGGGTTGGCGAGCAGTACTTC
cdr3_aa: CASSYGRVGEQYF

clone_size: .
v_call: TRBV2
d_call: .
j_call: TRBJ1-2
cdr3_nt: TGTGCCAGCAGTGAATCGGGGGTGACCCATGGCTACACCTTC
cdr3_aa: CASSESGVTHGYTF

clone_size: .
v_call: TRBV7-9
d_call: .
j_call: TRBJ2-2
cdr3_nt: TGTTCCAGCAGCTCACAGGGAAACCTTCCCGGGGAGCTGTTTTTT
cdr3_aa: CSSSSQGNLPGELFF

clone_size: .
v_call: TRBV7-2
d_call: TRBD1
j_call: TRBJ2-3
cdr3_nt: TGTGCCAGCAGACTAAGGGGACAGGGGTCGAATACGCAGTATTTT
cdr3_aa: CASRLRGQGSNTQYF